Included here is one T cell receptor (beta chain) sequence, with context. There are 17 residues in the CDR3. CDR1 is MGHRA and CDR2 is YSYEKL in the germline V gene. After removal of 1 base from V and 4 bases from J, the junction contained 10 bases not matched to a gene. This sample stems from a study of blood T cell repertoires in COVID-19. The protocol was immunoSEQ multiplex PCR, while the TCRdb copy is restricted to in-frame clones and leaves out a portion. The sample records around 200,000 clones, roughly 88% being singletons. The sequencing input was peripheral blood. The TCR originated in a woman at least 80 years old with acute or convalescent COVID-19. J is TRBJ1-5 and V is TRBV4-1, with 7 positions matching TRBD1. This CDR3 reads CASSQAPTGQWNQPQHF. Here the CDR3 DNA reads TGCGCCAGCAGCCAAGCACCGACAGGGCAGTGGAATCAGCCCCAGCATTTT.